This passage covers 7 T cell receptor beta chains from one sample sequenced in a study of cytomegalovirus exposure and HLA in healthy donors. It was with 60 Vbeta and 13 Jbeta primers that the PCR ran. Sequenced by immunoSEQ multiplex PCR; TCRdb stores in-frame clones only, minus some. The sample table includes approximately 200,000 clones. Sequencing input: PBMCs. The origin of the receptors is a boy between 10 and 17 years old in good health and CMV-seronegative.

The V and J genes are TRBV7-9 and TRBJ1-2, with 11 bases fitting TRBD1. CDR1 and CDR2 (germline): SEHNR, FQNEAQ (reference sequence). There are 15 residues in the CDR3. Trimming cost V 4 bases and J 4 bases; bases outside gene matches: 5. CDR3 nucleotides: TGTGCCAGCAGCTCGGGACAGGGGGGAACCTATGGCTACACCTTC. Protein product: CASSSGQGGTYGYTF.

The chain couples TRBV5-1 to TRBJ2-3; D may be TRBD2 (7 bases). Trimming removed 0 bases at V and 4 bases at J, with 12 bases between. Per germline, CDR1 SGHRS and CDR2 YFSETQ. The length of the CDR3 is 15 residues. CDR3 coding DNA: TGCGCCAGCAGCTTGGCAGGGGAGGGTCCAGATACGCAGTATTTT. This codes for CASSLAGEGPDTQYF.

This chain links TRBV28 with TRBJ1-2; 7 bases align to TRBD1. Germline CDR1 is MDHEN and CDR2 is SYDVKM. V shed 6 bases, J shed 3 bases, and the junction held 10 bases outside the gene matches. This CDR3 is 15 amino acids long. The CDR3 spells CASSLPRDSHYGYTF. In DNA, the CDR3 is TGTGCCAGCAGCCTACCGCGGGACAGCCACTATGGCTACACCTTC.

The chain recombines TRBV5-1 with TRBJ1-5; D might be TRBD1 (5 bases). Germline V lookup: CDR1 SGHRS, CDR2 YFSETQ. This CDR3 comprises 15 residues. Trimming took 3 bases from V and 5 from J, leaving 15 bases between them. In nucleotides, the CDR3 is TGCGCCAGCAGCTGGAGGGCAGGGACGGATCAGCCCCAGCATTTT. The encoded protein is CASSWRAGTDQPQHF.

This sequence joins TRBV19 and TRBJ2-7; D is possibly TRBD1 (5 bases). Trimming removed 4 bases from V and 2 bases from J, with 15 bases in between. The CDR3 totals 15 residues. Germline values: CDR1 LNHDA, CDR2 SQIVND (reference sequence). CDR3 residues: CASSTTGDKAYEQYF. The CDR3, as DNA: TGTGCCAGTAGTACCACAGGTGATAAAGCCTACGAGCAGTACTTC.

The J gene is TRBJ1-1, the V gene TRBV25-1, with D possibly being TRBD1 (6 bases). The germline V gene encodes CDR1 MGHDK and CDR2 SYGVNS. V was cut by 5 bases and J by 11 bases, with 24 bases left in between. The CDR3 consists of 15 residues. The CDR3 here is CASSSHLLQGQGAFF. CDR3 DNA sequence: TGTGCCAGCAGTTCTCACCTACTACAGGGCCAGGGGGCTTTCTTT.

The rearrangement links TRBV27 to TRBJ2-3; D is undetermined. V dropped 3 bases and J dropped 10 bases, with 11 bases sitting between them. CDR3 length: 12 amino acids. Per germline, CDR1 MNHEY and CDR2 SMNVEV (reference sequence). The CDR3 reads CASSFGLPAQYF. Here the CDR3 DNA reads TGTGCCAGCAGTTTTGGGCTTCCGGCGCAGTATTTT.